This entry describes one TCR beta chain. Its antigen is as yet unknown. This entry belongs to a study of shared clonotypes between healthy human individuals. Study information: Researchers assigned three CD4 naive, three CD4 memory, two CD8 naive and one CD8 memory plate to each donor.

Study-level results: The donor pool, a small one, limited the genetic and exposure-history diversity represented. A handful of donors held about 5% of naive CD4 clonotypes in common.

The CDR3 is 18 residues long. Germline V gene data show CDR1 as SGHDN and CDR2 as FVKESK. The ends were cut back, 0 bases at V and 8 bases at J, with 25 bases in the middle. The CD4+ fraction was divided into a CD45RA+ naive subset and a CD45RA-negative memory subset. Produced via immunoSEQ multiplex PCR; TCRdb's table is partial and in-frame only. The table includes about 1.5 million clones, around 98% detected once. The sample comprised naive CD4+ T cells sorted from blood. Subset denoted: CD45RA+ positively selected. The sequence was obtained from a man aged 25-45 years in good health. The chain employs TRBV14 and TRBJ1-2; D is ambiguous. CDR3 coding DNA: TGTGCCAGCAGCCAAGAGGTTGTGTTTGGGAGATCCTATCGAGGCTACACCTTC. Amino acid sequence: CASSQEVVFGRSYRGYTF.